The 30 T cell receptor beta chains below were found in one sample sequenced in a study of cytomegalovirus exposure and HLA in healthy donors. PCR amplification relied on 60 Vbeta primers (plus 13 Jbeta primers). TCRdb's table, derived via immunoSEQ multiplex PCR, lists solely in-frame clones and lacks some. The data show about 160,000 clones, approximately 67% seen once. Specimen: PBMCs. These receptors were taken from a woman younger than 30 in good health and CMV-seropositive.

This chain joins TRBV5-8 and TRBJ2-7, with 8 bases lining up with TRBD1. Trimming cost V 3 bases and J 2 bases; bases outside gene matches: 4. CDR1 is SGHTS, CDR2 YDEGEE, per germline. This CDR3 is 14 amino acids long. CDR3 nucleotide sequence: TGTGCCAGCAGCTGGGACAGGTTCCCCTACGAGCAGTACTTC. The encoded protein is CASSWDRFPYEQYF.

This chain links TRBV11-2 with TRBJ2-2; D call uncertain. Trimming left V 3 bases short and J 4 bases short, with 9 bases between. CDR3 size: 14 residues. The germline gives CDR1 SGHAT, CDR2 FQNNGV. DNA for the CDR3: TGTGCCAGCAGCTTGGGCGTAGTCACCGGGGAGCTGTTTTTT. Amino acids: CASSLGVVTGELFF.

CDR3 coding DNA: TGTGCCAGCAGTCCCTACGGTCGAAACTACGAGCAGTACTTC. Translating gives CASSPYGRNYEQYF. The V and J genes are TRBV27 and TRBJ2-7; no reliable D call. The CDR3 totals 14 residues. With 5 bases removed from V and 3 bases from J, the gap between germline ends came to 14 bases. CDR1 is MNHEY and CDR2 is SMNVEV in the germline V gene (reference sequence).

This clone appeared once. The genes are TRBV9 and TRBJ1-2; perhaps TRBD1 as D (5 bases). Germline lookup yields CDR1 SGDLS and CDR2 YYNGEE. V was shortened by 0 bases and J by 10 bases, with 16 bases between the two germline ends. The CDR3 contains 14 residues. CDR3 nucleotides: TGTGCCAGCAGCGTAGGTCTCAGGGCGGTTTACTACACCTTC. This gives the protein CASSVGLRAVYYTF.

V gene TRBV18 combines with J gene TRBJ1-2; D remains ambiguous. There are 18 residues in the CDR3. Germline lookup yields CDR1 KGHSH and CDR2 LQKENI. The ends were cut back, 2 bases at V and 0 bases at J, with 19 bases in the middle. CDR3 residues: CASSPIWQNTGANYGYTF. The CDR3 bases are TGTGCCAGCTCACCAATTTGGCAGAATACCGGAGCTAACTATGGCTACACCTTC.

This chain uses TRBV27 with TRBJ1-2; no clear D gene. CDR3 size: 13 residues. V was cut by 1 base and J by 4 bases, with 7 bases left in between. CDR1 is MNHEY and CDR2 is SMNVEV in the germline V gene (reference sequence). As DNA, the CDR3 is TGTGCCAGCAGTTTATTAGGCGGCTATGGCTACACCTTC. Translating gives CASSLLGGYGYTF.

For the CDR3, the DNA is TGTGCCAGCAGCTTAGGTACAGGGTTAGGGAATGAGCAGTTCTTC. This sequence encodes CASSLGTGLGNEQFF. The V gene is TRBV7-8, the J gene TRBJ2-1; possibly TRBD1 for D (6 bases). The ends were cut back, 1 base at V and 7 bases at J, with 14 bases in the middle. Germline V gene sequence: CDR1 SGHVS, CDR2 FQNEAQ. This CDR3 contains 15 residues. Full variable domain (outside the CDR3, taken from reference TRBV7-8 and TRBJ2-1): GAGVSQSPRYKVAKRGQDVALRCDPISGHVSLFWYQQALGQGPEFLTYFQNEAQLDKSGLPSDRFFAERPEGSVSTLKIQRTQQEDSAVYLCASSLGTGLGNEQFFGPGTRLTVL.

This chain uses TRBV28 with TRBJ2-7, with 11 bases matching TRBD1. This CDR3 has 16 residues. The V segment lost 5 bases and the J segment 7 bases; nucleotides outside the gene matches: 13. Germline V CDR1 and CDR2: MDHEN, SYDVKM. The CDR3 DNA reads as TGTGCCAGCAGTCTCGACCCGGGACAGGGGGTAGGAGAGCAGTACTTC. Protein: CASSLDPGQGVGEQYF.

This clone was seen a handful of times. This chain connects TRBV5-1 to TRBJ2-1; TRBD2 matches 14 bases. The CDR3 covers 17 residues. The V gene's germline CDR1 is SGHRS and CDR2 YFSETQ. V gave up 4 bases and J gave up 12 bases; unmatched junction bases: 15. The CDR3 loop is CASSDPTSGRAGNVQFF. DNA of the CDR3: TGCGCCAGCAGCGACCCGACTAGCGGGAGGGCCGGCAACGTGCAGTTCTTC. The variable domain in full, with the rest retrieved from reference TRBV5-1 and TRBJ2-1, is KAGVTQTPRYLIKTRGQQVTLSCSPISGHRSVSWYQQTPGQGLQFLFEYFSETQRNKGNFPGRFSGRQFSNSRSEMNVSTLELGDSALYLCASSDPTSGRAGNVQFFGPGTRLTVL.

This sequence joins TRBV6-5 and TRBJ1-3; D is possibly TRBD1 (6 bases). Germline values: CDR1 MNHEY, CDR2 SVGAGI. This CDR3 region has 14 residues. V lost 10 bases and J 4 bases, leaving 17 bases between the germline ends. The CDR3 sequence is CATLGGGSGNTIYF. CDR3 bases: TGTGCCACCCTTGGCGGGGGCTCGGGAAACACCATATATTTT.

The chain recombines TRBV25-1 with TRBJ1-3; D is ambiguous. The CDR3 spans 16 residues. CDR1 and CDR2 from the germline V gene are MGHDK and SYGVNS. Trimming removed 1 base at V and 0 bases at J, with 10 bases between. The CDR3 protein is CASSESTTNSGNTIYF. The DNA of the CDR3 is TGTGCCAGCAGTGAATCCACAACGAACTCTGGAAACACCATATATTTT.

The chain joins TRBV4-3 to TRBJ1-1, with TRBD1 matching over 9 bases. After removal of 3 bases from V and 7 bases from J, the junction contained 6 bases not matched to a gene. The CDR3 sequence is 14 residues long. Germline V CDR1 and CDR2: LGHNA, YSLEER. The CDR3 region has the DNA TGCGCCAGCAGCCACAATACAGGGGGCGGTGAAGCTTTCTTT. Residues: CASSHNTGGGEAFF.

This clone showed up just a few times. V and J are TRBV18 and TRBJ1-2; perhaps TRBD1 as D (5 bases). The germline V and J ends were trimmed by 0 bases and 0 bases, with 14 bases remaining between them. CDR1 is KGHSH and CDR2 is LQKENI in the germline V gene. The CDR3 has 17 residues. The CDR3 DNA follows: TGTGCCAGCTCACCACCGGCAACAGGATCTACTAACTATGGCTACACCTTC. Its protein product is CASSPPATGSTNYGYTF.

The rearrangement links TRBV19 to TRBJ1-5; D is unclear. The germline V gene encodes CDR1 LNHDA and CDR2 SQIVND (reference sequence). The CDR3 is made up of 15 amino acids. V lost 2 bases to trimming and J lost 3 bases, with 11 bases between them. In DNA, the CDR3 is TGTGCCAGTAGTATATGGACGGGAAACAATCAGCCCCAGCATTTT. This sequence encodes CASSIWTGNNQPQHF.

The count of this clone is one. The chain uses TRBV7-6 and TRBJ1-1; possibly TRBD1 for D (5 bases). CDR1 is SGHVS and CDR2 is FNYEAQ in the germline V gene. Trimming pared 1 base from V and 8 bases from J, leaving 17 bases between. The CDR3 is made up of 15 amino acids. The CDR3 DNA is TGTGCCAGCAGCTTAGAGAGGACACTTCCTCGGGAAGCTTTCTTT. This translates into CASSLERTLPREAFF. Together with reference TRBV7-6 and TRBJ1-1, the CDR3 gives the full variable domain: GAGVSQSPRYKVTKRGQDVALRCDPISGHVSLYWYRQALGQGPEFLTYFNYEAQQDKSGLPNDRFSAERPEGSISTLTIQRTEQRDSAMYRCASSLERTLPREAFFGQGTRLTVV.

DNA for the CDR3: TGTGCCACCAGCCCCTTCCCCGATCAGGGGAACTATGGCTACACCTTC. Translating it yields CATSPFPDQGNYGYTF. This rearrangement joins TRBV15 to TRBJ1-2; weak D call: TRBD1 (6 bases). The CDR3 is made up of 16 amino acids. Germline values: CDR1 LNHNV, CDR2 YYDKDF (reference sequence). V lost 5 bases and J lost 2, with 18 bases in between.

The chain couples TRBV28 to TRBJ2-7, with 7 positions matching TRBD1. The V gene's germline CDR1 is MDHEN and CDR2 SYDVKM. The CDR3 totals 13 residues. J gave up 3 bases and V 7 bases, and 6 bases lay outside the gene matches. CDR3 residues: CASTTGFSYEQYF. For the CDR3, the DNA is TGTGCCAGCACGACAGGGTTTAGCTACGAGCAGTACTTC.

This clone was recorded a few times. This chain uses TRBV5-1 with TRBJ2-3; maybe TRBD1 (6 bases). Germline loops: CDR1 SGHRS, CDR2 YFSETQ. This CDR3 has 15 amino acids. V was pared by 5 bases and J by 2 bases, with 15 bases between. The CDR3 sequence: CASSSEGVSTDTQYF. CDR3 sequence (DNA): TGCGCCAGCAGTTCAGAGGGGGTCTCCACAGATACGCAGTATTTT. The whole variable domain, filled in from reference TRBV5-1 and TRBJ2-3, reads KAGVTQTPRYLIKTRGQQVTLSCSPISGHRSVSWYQQTPGQGLQFLFEYFSETQRNKGNFPGRFSGRQFSNSRSEMNVSTLELGDSALYLCASSSEGVSTDTQYFGPGTRLTVL.

This clone occurred once. The chain couples TRBV7-3 to TRBJ1-1, with D unresolved. Trimming pared 5 bases from V and 7 bases from J, leaving 11 bases between. The CDR3 covers 12 residues. CDR1 and CDR2 from the germline V gene are SGHTA and FQGTGA. CDR3 loop: CASSPGGLEAFF. For the CDR3, the DNA is TGTGCCAGCAGCCCGGGAGGGCTTGAAGCTTTCTTT.

The chain has TRBV19 and TRBJ2-3; 13 nucleotides agree with TRBD2. The germline CDR1 and CDR2 sequences are LNHDA and SQIVND (reference sequence). Germline trimming cut 5 bases from V and 3 bases from J; bases unmatched to any gene: 5. The CDR3 has 16 residues. CDR3 amino acids: CASSPRTSGRTDTQYF. CDR3 sequence (DNA): TGTGCCAGTAGTCCCCGGACTAGCGGGAGAACAGATACGCAGTATTTT.

The CDR3 loop is CASGRGETQYF. Here the CDR3 DNA reads TGCGCCAGCGGGAGGGGGGAGACCCAGTACTTC. The chain links TRBV10-2 to TRBJ2-5; tentative D call: TRBD2 (7 bases). The CDR3 totals 11 residues. Germline V gene lookup returns CDR1 WSHSY and CDR2 SAAADI. Trimming took 8 bases from V and 5 from J, leaving 9 bases between them.

The CDR3 sequence: CASSATGYGANEQFF. CDR3 sequence (DNA): TGCGCCAGCAGCGCGACAGGGTATGGCGCCAATGAGCAGTTCTTC. The chain joins TRBV5-1 to TRBJ2-1; 7 bases are a match to TRBD1. CDR1 is SGHRS and CDR2 is YFSETQ in the germline V gene. This CDR3 has 15 amino acids. After removal of 4 bases from V and 6 bases from J, the junction contained 10 bases not matched to a gene.

The V call is TRBV4-1, the J call TRBJ1-2, with a possible D match to TRBD1 (5 bases). This CDR3 comprises 18 residues. The germline gives CDR1 MGHRA, CDR2 YSYEKL. V lost 1 base, J lost 1 base, and 19 bases lay in between. CDR3 nucleotides: TGCGCCAGCAGCCAAGTCCGGGGGGGACCTCCCAATAACTATGGCTACACCTTC. It specifies CASSQVRGGPPNNYGYTF.

This clone was observed a few times. The V call is TRBV7-9, the J call TRBJ2-7; possibly TRBD2 for D (6 bases). CDR3 size: 15 residues. Trimming left V 0 bases short and J 6 bases short, with 15 bases between. Germline values: CDR1 SEHNR, CDR2 FQNEAQ (reference sequence). This chain's CDR3 is CASSLASGTLGEQYF. In nucleotides, the CDR3 is TGTGCCAGCAGCTTAGCCTCCGGGACTCTAGGCGAGCAGTACTTC.

The chain is built from TRBV6-5 and TRBJ1-4; possibly TRBD1 for D (6 bases). The CDR3 has 15 residues. From germline, CDR1 is MNHEY and CDR2 SVGAGI. V lost 6 bases, J lost 7 bases, and 18 bases lay in between. The chain's CDR3 is CASSRRVIGGEKLFF. The CDR3, as DNA: TGTGCCAGCAGCCGCAGGGTAATAGGGGGTGAAAAACTGTTTTTT.

The rearrangement links TRBV5-4 to TRBJ2-5, with TRBD2 matching over 7 bases. V lost 3 bases to trimming and J lost 7 bases; unmatched junction nucleotides: 9. Germline assignment: CDR1 SGHNT and CDR2 YYREEE (reference sequence). This CDR3 has 14 amino acids. CDR3 sequence reads: CASSSGLDQGTQYF. CDR3 DNA: TGTGCCAGCAGCTCCGGACTAGACCAGGGGACCCAGTACTTC.

The chain is built from TRBV11-2 and TRBJ1-1, with 7 positions matching TRBD1. This CDR3 has 14 residues. Trimming cost V 7 bases and J 0 bases; bases outside gene matches: 5. The germline V gene encodes CDR1 SGHAT and CDR2 FQNNGV. CDR3 sequence: CASIPGQMNTEAFF. CDR3 sequence (DNA): TGTGCCAGCATACCGGGACAGATGAACACTGAAGCTTTCTTT.

This chain connects TRBV27 to TRBJ1-1; D ambiguous. The CDR3 is 15 residues long. Trimming stripped 0 bases from V and 4 bases from J, with 12 bases between. The V gene's germline CDR1 is MNHEY and CDR2 SMNVEV (reference sequence). The CDR3 sequence is CASSLSAWGVTEAFF. The CDR3 DNA sequence: TGTGCCAGCAGTTTATCGGCATGGGGAGTCACTGAAGCTTTCTTT.

The J gene is TRBJ2-5, the V gene TRBV19; D is undetermined. V was clipped by 1 base and J by 11 bases, with 14 bases between them. The CDR3 runs to 13 residues. CDR1 is LNHDA, CDR2 SQIVND, per germline (reference sequence). DNA for the CDR3: TGTGCCAGTAGTATAGGCAGCTTAGGAGAGCAGTACTTC. Its translation is CASSIGSLGEQYF.

J is TRBJ2-1 and V is TRBV7-3; D unresolved. Germline V gene data show CDR1 as SGHTA and CDR2 as FQGTGA. The V gene lost 1 base and the J gene lost 7 bases, with 5 bases spanning the gap. This CDR3 contains 12 residues. The CDR3 loop reads CASSLNGNEQFF. The CDR3 DNA reads as TGTGCCAGCAGCTTAAACGGGAATGAGCAGTTCTTC.